This T cell receptor (beta chain) appears in the sequencing data of a study of T-cell memory formation after mild COVID-19. MiXCR was run by TCRdb on the 5' RACE reads, yielding one entry per CDR3 protein. This table has around 450,000 distinct CDR3 sequences, 20% appearing once. CDR3 length: 13 residues. V lost 3 bases, J lost 6 bases, and 11 bases lay in between. The germline gives CDR1 SEHNR, CDR2 FQNEAQ (reference sequence). The sequence was collected from an adult woman who had mild COVID-19 (a few samples of this study predate the infection). Cell type and time point are not known. The genes are TRBV7-9 and TRBJ1-1; possibly TRBD1 for D (6 bases). The sample consisted of PBMCs or a T cell subset sorted from them (not recorded which). CDR3 residues: CASSLGGGSEAFF. In DNA, the CDR3 is TGTGCCAGCAGCTTGGGGGGGGGCTCTGAAGCTTTCTTT.